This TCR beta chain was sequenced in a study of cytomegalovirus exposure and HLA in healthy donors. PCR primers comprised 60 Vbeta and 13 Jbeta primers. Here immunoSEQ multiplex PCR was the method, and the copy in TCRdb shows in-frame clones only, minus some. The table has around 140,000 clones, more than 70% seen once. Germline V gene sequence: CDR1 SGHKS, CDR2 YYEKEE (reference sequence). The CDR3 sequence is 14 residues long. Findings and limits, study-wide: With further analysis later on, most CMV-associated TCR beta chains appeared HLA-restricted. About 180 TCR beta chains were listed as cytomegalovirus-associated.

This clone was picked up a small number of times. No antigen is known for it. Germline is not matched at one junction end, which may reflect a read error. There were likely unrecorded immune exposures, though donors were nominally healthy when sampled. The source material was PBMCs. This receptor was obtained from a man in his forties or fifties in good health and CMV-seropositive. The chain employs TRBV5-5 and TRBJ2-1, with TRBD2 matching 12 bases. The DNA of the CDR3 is TGTGCCAGCAGCTCCCTAGCGGGGGGGCCTTTATATCTCTTC. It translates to CASSSLAGGPLYLF.